This record concerns one T cell receptor beta chain sequence. The V and J ends lost 6 bases and 0 bases respectively, with 15 bases between them. The germline V gene has CDR1 ENHRY and CDR2 SYGVKD. The CDR3 loop spans 15 amino acids. The record originates from a study of cytomegalovirus exposure and HLA in healthy donors. 60 Vbeta and 13 Jbeta primers were used in PCR. Repertoires were generated with immunoSEQ multiplex PCR, while TCRdb's copy carries only in-frame clones and drops some. The table shows 150,000 to 200,000 clones, with less than 80% occurring only once. This chain links TRBV10-3 with TRBJ2-7, with D possibly matching TRBD1 (5 bases). The specimen was PBMCs. This clonotype was obtained from a man aged 18 to 29 in good health and CMV-seronegative. For the CDR3, the DNA is TGTGCCATCAGAGCGATAACGGACAACTCCTACGAGCAGTACTTC. Translating it yields CAIRAITDNSYEQYF.